This TCR beta chain was sequenced in a study of glioma-infiltrating T cells after dendritic cell vaccination. This CDR3 comprises 12 residues. Trimming cost V 3 bases and J 8 bases, with 11 bases left between them. The germline CDR1 and CDR2 sequences are SGHNT and YYREEE (reference sequence). This table comes from immunoSEQ multiplex PCR, and its TCRdb copy is limited to in-frame clones, with some not included. This table has approximately 46,000 clones, roughly 90% appearing once. Time point in this sample: after dendritic cell vaccination, including at tumor progression/relapse. Fresh-frozen tumor tissue and more than two years of survival data were available for all. No glioblastoma patient carried an isocitrate dehydrogenase mutation.

This clonotype was obtained from a human donor with glioblastoma. V usage is TRBV5-4 and J usage is TRBJ1-1; possibly TRBD1 for D (5 bases). The material was blood, obtained after dendritic cell vaccination. The CDR3 DNA sequence: TGTGCCAGCAGCTACAGGACACTAGAAGCTTTCTTT. It translates to CASSYRTLEAFF.